A selection of T cell receptor beta chains follows, all from one sample in a study of CD8 T cells in Susac syndrome. TCRdb re-derived calls from the immunoSEQ multiplex PCR reads in MiXCR, one entry per CDR3 protein. The repertoire holds approximately 77,000 distinct CDR3 sequences, with around 93% as singletons. The sequenced sample consisted of CD4+ T cells from PBMCs. These receptors were taken from a human donor with Susac syndrome. CDR3s include the opening cysteine and the closing phenylalanine or tryptophan. The D gene is left open where the match is weak. Only some rows state a clone size, as once, few, many or a class for expanded clones.

clone_size	d_call	j_call	v_call	cdr3_aa	cdr3_nt
NA	NA	TRBJ2-6	TRBV5-1	CASSLAGASGANVLTF	TGCGCCAGCAGCTTGGCGGGGGCCTCTGGGGCCAACGTCCTGACTTTC
NA	NA	TRBJ1-1	TRBV7-9	CATAGISSMNTEAFF	TGTGCCACGGCGGGGATATCCTCCATGAACACTGAAGCTTTCTTT
once	NA	TRBJ2-1	TRBV29-1	CSVAGASSYNEQFF	TGCAGCGTAGCAGGGGCTAGCTCCTACAATGAGCAGTTCTTC
NA	NA	TRBJ2-7	TRBV7-2	CASSYSGFYEQYF	TGTGCCAGCAGCTACTCCGGGTTCTACGAGCAGTACTTC
NA	TRBD1	TRBJ1-4	TRBV3-1	CASSGRQGGGEKLFF	TGTGCCAGCAGCGGAAGACAGGGCGGTGGCGAAAAACTGTTTTTT
NA	TRBD2	TRBJ2-3	TRBV4-3	CASSQPGLEEDTQYF	TGCGCCAGCAGCCAACCTGGACTAGAAGAGGATACGCAGTATTTT
NA	TRBD1	TRBJ1-5	TRBV5-6	CASSSRGTAQPQHF	TGTGCCAGCAGCTCCCGCGGGACAGCTCAGCCCCAGCATTTT
NA	TRBD1	TRBJ1-2	TRBV7-9	CASSMNYRGFNGYTF	TGTGCCAGCAGCATGAACTACAGGGGTTTTAATGGCTACACCTTC
NA	NA	TRBJ1-1	TRBV5-6	CASSQQGLNTEAFF	TGTGCCAGCAGTCAACAGGGTTTGAACACTGAAGCTTTCTTT
once	TRBD1	TRBJ1-3	TRBV27	CASSSGQVSGNTIYF	TGTGCCAGCAGTTCGGGACAGGTTTCTGGAAACACCATATATTTT
NA	NA	TRBJ2-2	TRBV3-1	CASSQAGWTGELFF	TGTGCCAGCAGCCAAGCAGGGTGGACCGGGGAGCTGTTTTTT